This passage covers 24 T cell receptor beta chains from one sample sequenced in a study of blood T cells in healthy people across ages. With a J-beta primer mix and a sample-barcoded 5' primer, a second PCR ran about 6 to 11 cycles. MiXCR, run by TCRdb on the 5' RACE reads, gives a single entry per CDR3 protein. The sample lists about 760,000 distinct CDR3 sequences, 20% to 30% seen once, with more than 7.5% in the top ten. This same sample was also part of a study on T cells of mothers and their children.

Sample: blood. Source of these receptors: a boy aged 10-17 years in good health.

This clonotype was observed a handful of times. The gene calls are TRBV5-4 and TRBJ2-5; D not certain. CDR3 length equals 14 residues. Germline-derived CDR1 and CDR2 are SGHNT and YYREEE (reference sequence). Trimming took off 0 bases at V and 2 bases at J, with 8 bases between the two ends. The CDR3 DNA sequence: TGTGCCAGCAGCTTGGGAGAGAGACAAGAGACCCAGTACTTC. As protein: CASSLGERQETQYF. The whole variable domain, filled in from reference TRBV5-4 and TRBJ2-5, reads ETGVTQSPTHLIKTRGQQVTLRCSSQSGHNTVSWYQQALGQGPQFIFQYYREEENGRGNFPPRFSGLQFPNYSSELNVNALELDDSALYLCASSLGERQETQYFGPGTRLLVL.

In nucleotides, the CDR3 is TGTGCCAGCAGCTTAGCGCCGGGACAGGGGCTCGAGCAGTACTTC. This translates into CASSLAPGQGLEQYF. The chain uses TRBV7-9 and TRBJ2-5, with 10 nucleotides matching TRBD1. The J call is doubtful: the DNA matches TRBJ2-7 better. The germline gives CDR1 SEHNR, CDR2 FQNEAQ (reference sequence). The CDR3 runs to 15 residues.

The rearrangement joins TRBV29-1 to TRBJ2-5, with 8 bases aligning to TRBD2. The V gene's germline CDR1 is SQVTM and CDR2 ANQGSEA. With 3 bases clipped from V and 5 bases from J, the junction kept 8 bases outside the gene matches. This CDR3 is built from 14 residues. This chain's CDR3 is CSVEWSGSGETQYF. The CDR3 coding sequence is TGCAGCGTTGAGTGGAGCGGGAGTGGGGAGACCCAGTACTTC.

The chain joins TRBV27 to TRBJ1-5; the match to TRBD1 covers 7 bases. CDR1 and CDR2 from the germline V gene are MNHEY and SMNVEV (reference sequence). CDR3 length: 14 residues. J was trimmed by 3 bases and V by 8 bases; bases with no gene match: 7. In DNA, the CDR3 is TGTGCCAGCTCCCAGGGGGGGGTCAATCAGCCCCAGCATTTT. Its protein is CASSQGGVNQPQHF.

The table lists this clonotype with a few counts. The V call is TRBV3-1, the J call TRBJ2-5; 7 positions agree with TRBD1. The J call is uncertain, as TRBJ2-1 better fits the DNA end. Germline V gene sequence: CDR1 LGHDT, CDR2 YNNKEL (reference sequence). The CDR3 runs to 16 residues. CDR3 sequence: CASSQEATGTYNEQFF. The CDR3 DNA is TGTGCCAGCAGCCAAGAAGCGACAGGGACATACAATGAGCAGTTCTTC.

This clonotype was detected a few times. The chain employs TRBV6-5 and TRBJ1-2; D gene ambiguous. The CDR3 is made up of 12 amino acids. CDR1 and CDR2 from the germline V gene are MNHEY and SVGAGI. Trimming left V 2 bases short and J 8 bases short, with 9 bases between. The DNA for the CDR3 is TGTGCCAGCAGTTACAACGGGCTCGGCTACACCTTC. It codes for CASSYNGLGYTF.

J is TRBJ1-1 and V is TRBV27; D possibly corresponds to TRBD1 (5 bases). Trimming took 4 bases from V and 0 from J, leaving 24 bases between them. Germline CDR1 MNHEY, CDR2 SMNVEV (reference sequence). The CDR3 spans 19 residues. The CDR3 spells CASSSRRVPDQRMNTEAFF. DNA for the CDR3: TGTGCCAGCAGTTCGCGCAGGGTCCCGGACCAGCGTATGAACACTGAAGCTTTCTTT.

J is TRBJ2-1 and V is TRBV5-1; 11 nucleotides line up with TRBD2. Germline CDR1 and CDR2: SGHRS and YFSETQ. The CDR3 spans 17 residues. Trimming removed 4 bases from V and 4 bases from J; junction bases left unmatched: 10. The CDR3 DNA reads as TGCGCCAGCAGCCCACAGATACTAGCGGGAGCTTACAATGAGCAGTTCTTC. Its translation: CASSPQILAGAYNEQFF.

J is TRBJ2-5 and V is TRBV7-2, with TRBD2 matching 11 bases. CDR1 is SGHTA, CDR2 FQGNSA, per germline. The CDR3 has 16 amino acids. With V trimmed by 5 bases and J by 4 bases, 9 bases remained unmatched. The CDR3 DNA follows: TGTGCCAGCAGCGAGATAGCGGGGGGGCCGTTAGAGACCCAGTACTTC. It encodes CASSEIAGGPLETQYF. Variable domain in full (rest from reference TRBV7-2 and TRBJ2-5): GAGVSQSPSNKVTEKGKDVELRCDPISGHTALYWYRQSLGQGLEFLIYFQGNSAPDKSGLPSDRFSAERTGGSVSTLTIQRTQQEDSAVYLCASSEIAGGPLETQYFGPGTRLLVL.

This clonotype was observed a single time. One junction end disagrees with the germline gene, perhaps due to a read error. The V call is TRBV2, the J call TRBJ2-5; D gene ambiguous. The CDR3 spans 13 residues. Germline CDR1 SNHLY, CDR2 FYNNEI. CDR3 sequence reads: CASSGNRVNELFF. CDR3 sequence (DNA): TGTGCCAGCAGTGGAAACCGAGTTAATGAGCTGTTCTTC.

Only a few counts were recorded for this clonotype. The chain combines TRBV3-1 with TRBJ1-1; D gene ambiguous. The germline V gene has CDR1 LGHDT and CDR2 YNNKEL (reference sequence). The V gene lost 4 bases and the J gene lost 9 bases, with 12 bases spanning the gap. This CDR3 is built from 12 residues. CDR3 coding DNA: TGTGCCAGCAGCCCTTCGCCGGACCAAGCTTTCTTT. Translating it yields CASSPSPDQAFF.

This rearrangement joins TRBV5-4 to TRBJ1-4; 7 positions match TRBD1. The germline CDR1 and CDR2 sequences are SGHNT and YYREEE (reference sequence). The CDR3 has 16 amino acids. After removal of 4 bases from V and 8 bases from J, the junction contained 14 bases not matched to a gene. DNA of the CDR3: TGTGCCAGCAGCCCAACCCCCACAGGGGTTCACGAAAAACTGTTTTTT. The encoded protein is CASSPTPTGVHEKLFF.

The V and J genes are TRBV9 and TRBJ2-5; D possibly corresponds to TRBD2 (6 bases). The CDR3 is made up of 15 amino acids. Trimming pared 4 bases from V and 1 base from J, leaving 14 bases between. CDR1 and CDR2 (germline): SGDLS, YYNGEE. CDR3 sequence reads: CASSPLGGIQETQYF. The DNA of the CDR3 is TGTGCCAGCAGCCCCCTGGGGGGTATCCAAGAGACCCAGTACTTC.

The J gene is TRBJ2-5, the V gene TRBV24-1, with no clear D. The J call is in doubt because the DNA end fits TRBJ2-7 better. There are 14 residues in the CDR3. Germline CDR1 KGHDR, CDR2 SFDVKD. CDR3 protein: CATRLGSNTYEQYF. As DNA, the CDR3 is TGTGCCACCAGACTTGGCAGCAACACCTACGAGCAGTACTTC.

The chain employs TRBV13 and TRBJ2-3, with 9 bases identical to TRBD2. With 5 bases clipped from V and 2 bases from J, the junction kept 11 bases outside the gene matches. The CDR3 has 17 amino acids. Germline CDR1 reads PRHDT; CDR2 reads FYEKMQ (reference sequence). The CDR3 here is CASSARRAGGSTDTQYF. CDR3 in DNA: TGTGCCAGCAGCGCGAGAAGAGCGGGGGGCTCCACAGATACGCAGTATTTT. Full variable domain (outside the CDR3, taken from reference TRBV13 and TRBJ2-3): AAGVIQSPRHLIKEKRETATLKCYPIPRHDTVYWYQQGPGQDPQFLISFYEKMQSDKGSIPDRFSAQQFSDYHSELNMSSLELGDSALYFCASSARRAGGSTDTQYFGPGTRLTVL.

The V gene is TRBV7-2, the J gene TRBJ2-5, with a tentative D call TRBD2 (5 bases). The CDR3 spans 16 residues. Trimming took off 1 base at V and 2 bases at J, with 14 bases between the two ends. Germline CDR1 is SGHTA and CDR2 is FQGNSA. This CDR3 reads CASSLEASHGQETQYF. CDR3 in DNA: TGTGCCAGCAGCTTAGAGGCTAGCCACGGGCAAGAGACCCAGTACTTC. The whole variable domain, filled in from reference TRBV7-2 and TRBJ2-5, reads GAGVSQSPSNKVTEKGKDVELRCDPISGHTALYWYRQSLGQGLEFLIYFQGNSAPDKSGLPSDRFSAERTGGSVSTLTIQRTQQEDSAVYLCASSLEASHGQETQYFGPGTRLLVL.

The chain recombines TRBV28 with TRBJ2-1; D possibly corresponds to TRBD2 (6 bases). V was clipped by 4 bases and J by 8 bases, with 15 bases between them. The CDR3 consists of 14 residues. The germline CDR1 and CDR2 sequences are MDHEN and SYDVKM. CDR3 sequence (DNA): TGTGCCAGCAGTTCAGAAGCGGGCTTTGATGAGCAGTTCTTC. This codes for CASSSEAGFDEQFF.

The gene calls are TRBV29-1 and TRBJ2-7; tentatively, D is TRBD2 (6 bases). The CDR3 consists of 13 residues. Per the germline V gene, CDR1 is SQVTM and CDR2 is ANQGSEA. Trimming cost V 4 bases and J 4 bases, with 14 bases left between them. CDR3 in amino acids: CSVVTGVGYEQYF. In DNA form, the CDR3 reads TGCAGCGTTGTGACGGGGGTGGGGTACGAGCAGTACTTC.

In the case of this clonotype: At one boundary the junction diverges from the germline segment, which might be a read error. V usage is TRBV6-1 and J usage is TRBJ2-2; D may correspond to TRBD1 or TRBD2 (6 bases each). Germline CDR1 reads MNHNS; CDR2 reads SASEGT. This CDR3 spans 15 amino acids. CDR3 amino acids: CASTISGADTGELFF. CDR3 nucleotide sequence: TGTGCCAGCACCATCTCGGGGGCGGACACCGGGGAACTGTTTTTT.

The chain employs TRBV29-1 and TRBJ2-5, with D uncertain. With 7 bases removed from V and 1 base from J, the gap between germline ends came to 13 bases. Germline loops: CDR1 SQVTM, CDR2 ANQGSEA. CDR3 length equals 13 residues. CDR3 sequence reads: CSATPGPQETQYF. In DNA form, the CDR3 reads TGCAGCGCCACCCCCGGACCCCAAGAGACCCAGTACTTC. The entire variable domain, with the rest obtained from reference TRBV29-1 and TRBJ2-5, is as follows: SAVISQKPSRDICQRGTSLTIQCQVDSQVTMMFWYRQQPGQSLTLIATANQGSEATYESGFVIDKFPISRPNLTFSTLTVSNMSPEDSSIYLCSATPGPQETQYFGPGTRLLVL.

The V gene is TRBV25-1, the J gene TRBJ2-5; 8 nucleotides match TRBD1. The J segment lost 11 bases and the V segment lost 6 bases, leaving 11 bases of the junction unmatched. Germline V gene data show CDR1 as MGHDK and CDR2 as SYGVNS. The CDR3 contains 13 residues. The CDR3 coding sequence is TGTGCCAGCAGCTCCGGGACAGGTGGTGCGCAGTACTTC. Its protein is CASSSGTGGAQYF. The entire variable domain, with the rest obtained from reference TRBV25-1 and TRBJ2-5, is as follows: EADIYQTPRYLVIGTGKKITLECSQTMGHDKMYWYQQDPGMELHLIHYSYGVNSTEKGDLSSESTVSRIRTEHFPLTLESARPSHTSQYLCASSSGTGGAQYFGPGTRLLVL.

This clonotype was seen ten or more times. The chain employs TRBV28 and TRBJ2-7; 13 bases fit TRBD2. V lost 5 bases to trimming and J lost 0 bases; unmatched junction nucleotides: 10. In germline, CDR1 is MDHEN, CDR2 SYDVKM. The CDR3 runs 18 residues. The CDR3 spells CASSGLTSGRVSSYEQYF. CDR3 nucleotide sequence: TGTGCCAGCAGTGGCCTTACTAGCGGGAGGGTAAGCTCCTACGAGCAGTACTTC.

On this clonotype: Germline and junction disagree at one end, which may indicate a read error. The chain uses TRBV5-6 and TRBJ2-1; unclear D gene. Per germline, CDR1 SGHDT and CDR2 YYEEEE. This CDR3 has 16 amino acids. The CDR3 DNA sequence: TGCGCCAGCAGCTTCGGGTTACCCCACTCCTACAATGAGCAGTTCTTC. This gives the protein CASSFGLPHSYNEQFF.

This clonotype came up a few times. The chain employs TRBV3-1 and TRBJ2-3; weak D call: TRBD2 (5 bases). Trimming cost V 0 bases and J 4 bases, with 20 bases left between them. Germline lookup yields CDR1 LGHDT and CDR2 YNNKEL (reference sequence). The CDR3 length is 18 residues. The CDR3 DNA sequence: TGTGCCAGCAGCCAAGATTATATGGACTTACCATCACCAGATACGCAGTATTTT. Its protein is CASSQDYMDLPSPDTQYF.